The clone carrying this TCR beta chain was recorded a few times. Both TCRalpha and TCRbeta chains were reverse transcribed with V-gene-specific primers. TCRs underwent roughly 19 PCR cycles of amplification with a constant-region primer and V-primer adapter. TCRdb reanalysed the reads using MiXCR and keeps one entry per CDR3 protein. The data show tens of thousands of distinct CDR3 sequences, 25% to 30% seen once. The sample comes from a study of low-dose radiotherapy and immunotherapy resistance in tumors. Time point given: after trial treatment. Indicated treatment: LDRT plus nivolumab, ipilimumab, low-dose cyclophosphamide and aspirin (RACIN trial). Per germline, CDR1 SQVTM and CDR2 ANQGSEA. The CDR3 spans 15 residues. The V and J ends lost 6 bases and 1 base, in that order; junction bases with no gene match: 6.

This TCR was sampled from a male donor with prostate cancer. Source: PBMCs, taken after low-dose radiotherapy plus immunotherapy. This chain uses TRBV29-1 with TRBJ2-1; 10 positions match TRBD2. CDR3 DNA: TGCAGCGTCGTACCGGGACTAGCGTCCTACAATGAGCAGTTCTTC. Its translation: CSVVPGLASYNEQFF.